One sample yielded the 21 T cell receptor beta chains listed below, sequenced in a study of T cell repertoires in cytomegalovirus infection. TCRdb independently ran MiXCR on the reads; one entry per CDR3 protein. The data hold 200,000 to 250,000 distinct CDR3 sequences, with approximately 24% observed a single time. The sequenced material came from CD8+ T cells from PBMCs. These receptors all stem from a human donor in good health (CMV status not recorded). Some clones in this sample may be carry-over from other donors' samples.

This clonotype was seen a handful of times. The chain couples TRBV6-6 to TRBJ2-3; D is possibly TRBD2 (5 bases). CDR3 length: 16 residues. Germline V gene data show CDR1 as MNHNY and CDR2 as SVGAGI (reference sequence). V lost 4 bases and J 2 bases, leaving 16 bases between the germline ends. As DNA, the CDR3 is TGTGCCAGCAGTTTTACTAACTTGGACTCCACAGATACGCAGTATTTT. Translating it yields CASSFTNLDSTDTQYF.

A few counts support this clonotype. The chain links TRBV12-3 or TRBV12-4 to TRBJ2-3; TRBD2 matches at 10 bases. J lost 6 bases, V lost 5 bases, and 5 bases had no gene match. This CDR3 has 14 amino acids. CDR3 protein: CASSPAGGSDTQYF. CDR3 coding DNA: TGTGCCAGCAGTCCAGCGGGGGGGTCCGATACGCAGTATTTT.

V and J are TRBV20-1 and TRBJ2-1, with 9 bases aligning to TRBD2. The V segment lost 0 bases and the J segment 2 bases; nucleotides outside the gene matches: 11. Germline assignment: CDR1 DFQATT and CDR2 SNEGSKA (reference sequence). This CDR3 has 18 residues. CDR3 amino acids: CSARDIGASGGTYNEQFF. In DNA form, the CDR3 reads TGCAGTGCTAGAGATATTGGGGCGAGCGGGGGGACCTACAATGAGCAGTTCTTC.

This chain uses TRBV11-2 with TRBJ2-1, with D possibly being TRBD1 (5 bases). In germline, CDR1 is SGHAT, CDR2 FQNNGV. This CDR3 spans 14 amino acids. Trimming took off 1 base at V and 6 bases at J, with 10 bases between the two ends. CDR3 protein: CASSLGGRTNEQFF. CDR3 DNA: TGTGCCAGCAGCTTAGGGGGCAGGACCAATGAGCAGTTCTTC.

This clonotype showed up many times. The chain joins TRBV7-2 to TRBJ1-1; maybe TRBD1 (5 bases). Germline CDR1 SGHTA, CDR2 FQGNSA. There are 15 residues in the CDR3. Trimming took off 3 bases at V and 4 bases at J, with 15 bases between the two ends. The DNA of the CDR3 is TGTGCCAGCAGCTTGGGCCCAACAGGCCGCACTGAAGCTTTCTTT. Protein product: CASSLGPTGRTEAFF.

This clonotype came up once. Given a much more abundant clone one base away, this may be a read error. The rearrangement uses TRBV7-8 and TRBJ2-1; 7 positions match TRBD2. The CDR3 totals 14 residues. Germline V lookup: CDR1 SGHVS, CDR2 FQNEAQ. The CDR3 sequence: CASNLSGDYNEQFF. The CDR3 nucleotides read TGTGCCAGCAACTTAAGCGGGGATTACAATGAGCAGTTCTTC.

In this sample, this clonotype turned up a few times. The chain recombines TRBV27 with TRBJ1-1, with TRBD1 matching over 9 bases. This CDR3 is built from 13 residues. V gave up 8 bases and J gave up 1 base; unmatched junction bases: 2. Germline CDR1 is MNHEY and CDR2 is SMNVEV (reference sequence). In DNA form, the CDR3 reads TGTGCCAGCGGACAGGGGCCGAACACTGAAGCTTTCTTT. Translation: CASGQGPNTEAFF.

This clonotype has just one count. The J gene is TRBJ1-5, the V gene TRBV2; D possibly corresponds to TRBD1 (5 bases). The germline V gene encodes CDR1 SNHLY and CDR2 FYNNEI. The CDR3 sequence is 14 residues long. V was shortened by 6 bases and J by 0 bases, with 9 bases between the two germline ends. The CDR3, as DNA: TGTGCCAGCAGGGGGGGGATTAGCAATCAGCCCCAGCATTTT. Translating gives CASRGGISNQPQHF.

This clonotype occurred many times. CDR3 loop: CASSLGGGPYNEQFF. CDR3 DNA sequence: TGTGCCAGCAGCTTAGGGGGGGGGCCTTACAATGAGCAGTTCTTC. The chain couples TRBV7-2 to TRBJ2-1, with D possibly being TRBD2 (7 bases). Germline loops: CDR1 SGHTA, CDR2 FQGNSA. The germline V and J ends were trimmed by 1 base and 4 bases, with 11 bases remaining between them. This CDR3 has 15 amino acids.

This clonotype showed up just a few times. This rearrangement joins TRBV20-1 to TRBJ2-6; D unclear. The CDR3 spans 13 residues. The germline V gene has CDR1 DFQATT and CDR2 SNEGSKA (reference sequence). The V gene lost 1 base and the J gene lost 4 bases, with 5 bases spanning the gap. For the CDR3, the DNA is TGCAGTGCTAGAGGTTCAGGGGCCAACGTCCTGACTTTC. This translates into CSARGSGANVLTF.

The rearrangement links TRBV7-3 to TRBJ1-6; perhaps TRBD1 as D (6 bases). This CDR3 is 13 amino acids long. CDR1 is SGHTA, CDR2 FQGTGA, per germline. Trimming took 5 bases from V and 13 from J, leaving 15 bases between them. Written as DNA, the CDR3 is TGTGCCAGCAGCCCCCTTCCACAGGGCCCCCTCCACTTT. It is translated as CASSPLPQGPLHF.

This clonotype appeared many times. The V and J genes are TRBV7-2 and TRBJ2-7, with 9 positions matching TRBD2. J lost 5 bases, V lost 4 bases, and 15 bases had no gene match. CDR1 SGHTA and CDR2 FQGNSA come from the germline V gene. This CDR3 is 17 amino acids long. The CDR3 DNA reads TGTGCCAGCAGCTCCGATTCGACTAGCGGAACTATGCACGAGCAGTACTTC. Translated: CASSSDSTSGTMHEQYF. The full variable domain, its missing parts supplied by reference TRBV7-2 and TRBJ2-7, is GAGVSQSPSNKVTEKGKDVELRCDPISGHTALYWYRQSLGQGLEFLIYFQGNSAPDKSGLPSDRFSAERTGGSVSTLTIQRTQQEDSAVYLCASSSDSTSGTMHEQYFGPGTRLTVT.

The genes are TRBV20-1 and TRBJ2-3; D possibly corresponds to TRBD2 (6 bases). The germline V gene encodes CDR1 DFQATT and CDR2 SNEGSKA (reference sequence). Trimming took off 3 bases at V and 2 bases at J, with 9 bases between the two ends. The CDR3 has 13 residues. The CDR3 coding sequence is TGCAGTGCTAGGGGACTCTTCACAGATACGCAGTATTTT. It yields the protein CSARGLFTDTQYF.

This chain joins TRBV7-9 and TRBJ2-2; tentative D call: TRBD2 (6 bases). V lost 5 bases and J 4 bases, leaving 17 bases between the germline ends. The CDR3 has 16 residues. CDR1 SEHNR and CDR2 FQNEAQ come from the germline V gene (reference sequence). Here the CDR3 reads CASSPGAGSVTGELFF. In nucleotides, the CDR3 is TGTGCCAGCAGCCCTGGGGCGGGGAGCGTCACCGGGGAGCTGTTTTTT.

In this sample, this clonotype turned up a few times. The rearrangement links TRBV4-2 to TRBJ2-3; no clear D. Trimming shortened V by 0 bases and J by 2 bases, and 9 bases separated the two germline ends. The CDR3 sequence is 15 residues long. Germline CDR1 LGHNA, CDR2 YNFKEQ. The CDR3 sequence: CASSQDLVATDTQYF. The CDR3 DNA reads as TGTGCCAGCAGCCAAGATCTCGTGGCCACAGATACGCAGTATTTT.

This clonotype was seen at least ten times. The rearrangement joins TRBV7-8 to TRBJ1-2; tentatively, D is TRBD1 (5 bases). CDR3 length: 15 amino acids. Germline assignment: CDR1 SGHVS and CDR2 FQNEAQ. Trimming pared 1 base from V and 4 bases from J, leaving 13 bases between. The chain's CDR3 is CASSLVAGHRYGYTF. The CDR3 DNA reads as TGTGCCAGCAGCTTAGTCGCAGGGCATCGCTATGGCTACACCTTC.

Many counts were recorded for this clonotype. The genes are TRBV6-2 or TRBV6-3 and TRBJ1-5, with unresolved D. This CDR3 has 14 amino acids. V lost 1 base to trimming and J lost 4 bases, with 8 bases between them. The germline V gene has CDR1 MNHEY and CDR2 SVGEGT. CDR3 loop: CASSYLSENQPQHF. Written as DNA, the CDR3 is TGTGCCAGCAGTTACTTATCGGAAAATCAGCCCCAGCATTTT.

The chain combines TRBV6-4 with TRBJ2-5, with TRBD1 identical over 10 bases. V shed 6 bases, J shed 5 bases, and the junction held 6 bases outside the gene matches. This CDR3 contains 14 residues. CDR1 is MRHNA, CDR2 SNTAGT, per germline. CDR3 DNA sequence: TGTGCCAGCAGCGCGGGACAGGGGTGGGAGACCCAGTACTTC. Translated, it gives CASSAGQGWETQYF.

This clonotype has more than one count but fewer than ten. The genes are TRBV11-3 and TRBJ2-2, with TRBD1 matching 7 bases. V trimming: 5 bases; J trimming: 1 base; junction bases outside the gene matches: 4. This CDR3 is 15 amino acids long. Looked up from germline, CDR1 is SGHNT and CDR2 is YENEEA. The CDR3 region is CASSGQDLNTGELFF. The CDR3, as DNA: TGTGCCAGCAGCGGACAGGACTTGAACACCGGGGAGCTGTTTTTT.

This sequence joins TRBV20-1 and TRBJ2-7; possibly TRBD1 for D (6 bases). From germline, CDR1 is DFQATT and CDR2 SNEGSKA (reference sequence). The CDR3 has 13 residues. V was cut by 3 bases and J by 0 bases, with 9 bases left in between. The CDR3 is CSARGHSSYEQYF. DNA of the CDR3: TGCAGTGCTAGGGGACACTCCTCCTACGAGCAGTACTTC.

The CDR3 DNA is TGTGCCAGCAGCTTAGACAGCTATGGCTACACCTTC. It specifies CASSLDSYGYTF. The rearrangement joins TRBV7-8 to TRBJ1-2, with D uncertain. The CDR3 runs 12 residues. Trimming removed 1 base from V and 4 bases from J, with 4 bases in between. Germline V gene data show CDR1 as SGHVS and CDR2 as FQNEAQ.